The clone carrying this T cell receptor beta chain was counted a few times. No antigen is known for it. This sample stems from a study of blood T cells in healthy people across ages. Study-wide findings and caveats: Significant beta diversity loss was already apparent by age approximately 42, declining roughly linearly. The diversity estimates, figures obtained from one million T cells, were considered underestimates.

For the second PCR, which ran for roughly 7 to 11 cycles, a sample-barcoded 5' primer and a J-beta primer mix were used. TCRdb reprocessed the 5' RACE reads with MiXCR, giving one entry per CDR3 protein. The sample contains some 900,000 distinct CDR3 sequences, around 49% of which appear only once. The CDR3 consists of 15 residues. Trimming removed 1 base from V and 4 bases from J, with 13 bases in between. Germline V CDR1 and CDR2: SGHAT, FQNNGV. The TCR comes from a man under 40 in good health. The sample was blood. The V gene is TRBV11-2, the J gene TRBJ1-1; no reliable D call. For the CDR3, the DNA is TGTGCCAGCAGCTTAGTAGCCCGGGTGGGCACTGAAGCTTTCTTT. Translating gives CASSLVARVGTEAFF.